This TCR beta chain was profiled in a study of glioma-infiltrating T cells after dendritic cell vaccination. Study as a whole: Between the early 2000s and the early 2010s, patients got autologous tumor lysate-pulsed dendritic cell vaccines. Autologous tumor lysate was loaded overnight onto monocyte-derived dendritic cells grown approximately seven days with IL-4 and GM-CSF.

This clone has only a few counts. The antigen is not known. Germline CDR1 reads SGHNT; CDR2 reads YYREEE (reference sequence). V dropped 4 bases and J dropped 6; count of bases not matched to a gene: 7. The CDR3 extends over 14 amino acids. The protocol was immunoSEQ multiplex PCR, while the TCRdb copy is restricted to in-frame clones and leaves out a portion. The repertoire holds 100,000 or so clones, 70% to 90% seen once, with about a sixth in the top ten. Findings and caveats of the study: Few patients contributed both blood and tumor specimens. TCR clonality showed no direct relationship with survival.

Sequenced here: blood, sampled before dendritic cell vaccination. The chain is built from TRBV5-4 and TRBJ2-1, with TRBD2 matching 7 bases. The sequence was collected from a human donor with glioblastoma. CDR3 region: CASSPGGRANEQFF. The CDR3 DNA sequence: TGTGCCAGCAGCCCCGGGGGGAGGGCCAATGAGCAGTTCTTC.